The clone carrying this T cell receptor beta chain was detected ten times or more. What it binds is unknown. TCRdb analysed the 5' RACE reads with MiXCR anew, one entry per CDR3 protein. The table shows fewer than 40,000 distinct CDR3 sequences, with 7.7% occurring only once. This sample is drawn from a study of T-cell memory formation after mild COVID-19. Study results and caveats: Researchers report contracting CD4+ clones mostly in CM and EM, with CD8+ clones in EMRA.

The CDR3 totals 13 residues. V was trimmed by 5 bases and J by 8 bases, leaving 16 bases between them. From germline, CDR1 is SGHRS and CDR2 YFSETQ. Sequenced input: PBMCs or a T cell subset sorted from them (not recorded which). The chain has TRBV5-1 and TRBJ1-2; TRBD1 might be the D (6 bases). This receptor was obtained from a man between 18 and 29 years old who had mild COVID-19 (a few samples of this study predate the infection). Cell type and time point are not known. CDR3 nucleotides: TGCGCCAGCAGACAGGGTAGTGGTGTAGGCTACACCTTC. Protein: CASRQGSGVGYTF.